Below are 6 T cell receptor beta chains sequenced from a single sample in a study of sequential checkpoint blockade in melanoma. Using immunoSEQ multiplex PCR, the repertoire was profiled, and TCRdb retains in-frame clones only, with some absent. The data hold about 30,000 clones, with 60% to 80% observed a single time. Sample treatment: randomized to nivolumab then ipilimumab (arm A) or the reverse (arm B). The sequencing used CD8+ T cells sorted from blood (inferred from file names), collected from a patient given nivolumab and ipilimumab in sequence. These receptor sequences come from a human donor with melanoma.

The V gene is TRBV4-2, the J gene TRBJ2-3, with TRBD2 identical over 10 bases. The V and J ends lost 0 bases and 4 bases, in that order; junction bases with no gene match: 7. The CDR3 runs to 17 residues. The V gene's germline CDR1 is LGHNA and CDR2 YNFKEQ. Here the CDR3 reads CASSQDRAGGLADTQYF. CDR3 DNA: TGTGCCAGCAGCCAAGATAGAGCGGGGGGGCTCGCAGATACGCAGTATTTT.

This chain links TRBV29-1 with TRBJ1-1; D uncertain. V was shortened by 3 bases and J by 1 base, with 9 bases between the two germline ends. The CDR3 totals 13 residues. Germline V gene lookup returns CDR1 SQVTM and CDR2 ANQGSEA. CDR3 in amino acids: CSVDRGENTEAFF. The CDR3 DNA reads as TGCAGCGTTGACCGGGGAGAGAACACTGAAGCTTTCTTT.

The chain links TRBV7-9 to TRBJ1-2; 9 nucleotides align to TRBD1. Germline V lookup: CDR1 SEHNR, CDR2 FQNEAQ (reference sequence). CDR3 length equals 14 residues. The V segment lost 4 bases and the J segment 6 bases; nucleotides outside the gene matches: 6. CDR3 residues: CASSSTRDRDGYTF. As DNA, the CDR3 is TGTGCCAGCAGCTCCACCCGGGACAGGGATGGCTACACCTTC.

This chain connects TRBV25-1 to TRBJ2-1; possibly TRBD2 for D (5 bases). The germline V gene encodes CDR1 MGHDK and CDR2 SYGVNS. This CDR3 spans 12 amino acids. Trimming left V 3 bases short and J 7 bases short, with 7 bases between. CDR3 amino acids: CASSERVNEQFF. CDR3 DNA: TGTGCCAGCAGTGAGCGGGTTAATGAGCAGTTCTTC.

This clone was seen a few times. The chain joins TRBV5-2 to TRBJ1-3. TRBV5-2 is tagged as a pseudogene. The CDR3 is 11 amino acids. The CDR3 reads CASSFSNTIYF. In DNA form, the CDR3 reads TGTGCCAGCAGCTTTTCGAACACCATATATTTT.

The rearrangement uses TRBV13 and TRBJ2-5, with 16 bases aligning to TRBD2. The CDR3 runs to 16 residues. The J segment lost 3 bases and the V segment lost 3 bases, leaving 1 base of the junction unmatched. Germline loops: CDR1 PRHDT, CDR2 FYEKMQ (reference sequence). The CDR3 loop is CASSFGTSGGEETQYF. In DNA form, the CDR3 reads TGTGCCAGCAGCTTCGGGACTAGCGGGGGGGAAGAGACCCAGTACTTC.